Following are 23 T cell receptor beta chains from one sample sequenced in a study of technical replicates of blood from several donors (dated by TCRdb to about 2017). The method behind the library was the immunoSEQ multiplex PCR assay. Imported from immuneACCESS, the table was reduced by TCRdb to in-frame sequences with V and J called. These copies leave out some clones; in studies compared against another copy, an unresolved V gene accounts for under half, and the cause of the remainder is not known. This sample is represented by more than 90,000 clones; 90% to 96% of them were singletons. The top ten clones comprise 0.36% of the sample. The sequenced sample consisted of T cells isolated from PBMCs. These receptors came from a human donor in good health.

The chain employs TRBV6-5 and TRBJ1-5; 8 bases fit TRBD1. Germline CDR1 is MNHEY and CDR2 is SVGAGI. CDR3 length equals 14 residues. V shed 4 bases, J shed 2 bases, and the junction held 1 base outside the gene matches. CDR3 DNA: TGTGCCAGCAGTTTGACAGGGGGCAATCAGCCCCAGCATTTT. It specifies CASSLTGGNQPQHF.

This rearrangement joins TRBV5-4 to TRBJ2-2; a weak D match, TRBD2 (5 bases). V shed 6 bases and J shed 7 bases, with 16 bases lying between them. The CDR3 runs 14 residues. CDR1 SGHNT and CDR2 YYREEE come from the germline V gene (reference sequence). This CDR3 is CASTGSGSNGELFF. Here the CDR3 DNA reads TGTGCCAGCACCGGGTCGGGGTCTAACGGGGAGCTGTTTTTT.

The CDR3: CASSASPGGSGSGYTF. CDR3 in DNA: TGTGCCAGCAGCGCCTCCCCAGGGGGGTCGGGGAGCGGCTACACCTTC. The chain carries TRBV9 and TRBJ1-2, with 7 bases identical to TRBD1. V shed 3 bases and J 8 bases; nucleotides not matched to a gene: 16. The CDR3 has 16 amino acids. CDR1 and CDR2 (germline): SGDLS, YYNGEE.

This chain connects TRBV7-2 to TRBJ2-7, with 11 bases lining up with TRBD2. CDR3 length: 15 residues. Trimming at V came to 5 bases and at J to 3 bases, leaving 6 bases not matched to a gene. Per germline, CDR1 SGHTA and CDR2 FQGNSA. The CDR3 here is CASSLPSGGHYEQYF. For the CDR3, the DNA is TGTGCCAGCAGCCTTCCTAGCGGGGGGCACTACGAGCAGTACTTC. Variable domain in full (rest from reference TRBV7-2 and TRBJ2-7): GAGVSQSPSNKVTEKGKDVELRCDPISGHTALYWYRQSLGQGLEFLIYFQGNSAPDKSGLPSDRFSAERTGGSVSTLTIQRTQQEDSAVYLCASSLPSGGHYEQYFGPGTRLTVT.

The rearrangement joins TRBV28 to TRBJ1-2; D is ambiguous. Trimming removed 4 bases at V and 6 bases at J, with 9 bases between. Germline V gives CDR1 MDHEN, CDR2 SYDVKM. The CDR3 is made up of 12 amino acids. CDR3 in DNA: TGTGCCAGCAGTTCCGGGATGGATGGCTACACCTTC. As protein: CASSSGMDGYTF.

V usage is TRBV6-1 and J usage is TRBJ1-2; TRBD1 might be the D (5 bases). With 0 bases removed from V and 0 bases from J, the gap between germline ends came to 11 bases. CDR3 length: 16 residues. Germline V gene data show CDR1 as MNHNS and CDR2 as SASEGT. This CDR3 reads CASSEALKGANYGYTF. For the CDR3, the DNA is TGTGCCAGCAGTGAAGCGCTTAAAGGGGCTAACTATGGCTACACCTTC.

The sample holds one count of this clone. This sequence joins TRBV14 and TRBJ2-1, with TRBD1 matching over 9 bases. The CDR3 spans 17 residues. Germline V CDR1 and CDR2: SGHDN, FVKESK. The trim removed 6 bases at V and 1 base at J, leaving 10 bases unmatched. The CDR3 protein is CASSYRDRVFSYNEQFF. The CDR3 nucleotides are TGTGCCAGCAGTTACCGGGACAGGGTATTTTCCTACAATGAGCAGTTCTTC.

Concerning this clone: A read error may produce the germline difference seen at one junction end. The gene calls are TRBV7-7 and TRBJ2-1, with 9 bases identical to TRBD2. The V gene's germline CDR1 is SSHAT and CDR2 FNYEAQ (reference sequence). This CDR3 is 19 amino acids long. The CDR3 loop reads CASSLEVAGVTGFYNEQFF. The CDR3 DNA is TGTGCTAGCAGCTTAGAAGTAGCGGGGGTCACGGGGTTTTACAATGAGCAGTTCTTC.

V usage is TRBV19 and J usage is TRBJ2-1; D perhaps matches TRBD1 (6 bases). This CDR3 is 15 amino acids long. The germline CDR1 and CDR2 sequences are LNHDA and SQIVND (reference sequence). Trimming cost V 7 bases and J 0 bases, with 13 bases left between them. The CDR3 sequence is CASTDRRSSYNEQFF. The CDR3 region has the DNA TGTGCCAGTACTGACAGGCGGAGCTCCTACAATGAGCAGTTCTTC.

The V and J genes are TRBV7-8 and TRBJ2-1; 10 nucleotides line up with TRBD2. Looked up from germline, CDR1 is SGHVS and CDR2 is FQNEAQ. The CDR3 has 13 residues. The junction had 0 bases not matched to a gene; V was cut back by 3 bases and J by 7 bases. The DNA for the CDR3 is TGTGCCAGCAGCTTGGGACTAGCGAATGAGCAGTTCTTC. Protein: CASSLGLANEQFF.

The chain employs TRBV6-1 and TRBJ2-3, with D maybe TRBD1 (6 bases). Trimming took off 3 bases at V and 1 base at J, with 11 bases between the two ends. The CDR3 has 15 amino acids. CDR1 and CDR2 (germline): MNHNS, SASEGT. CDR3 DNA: TGTGCCAGCAGTGAGATCCGACAGGGCACAGATACGCAGTATTTT. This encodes CASSEIRQGTDTQYF.

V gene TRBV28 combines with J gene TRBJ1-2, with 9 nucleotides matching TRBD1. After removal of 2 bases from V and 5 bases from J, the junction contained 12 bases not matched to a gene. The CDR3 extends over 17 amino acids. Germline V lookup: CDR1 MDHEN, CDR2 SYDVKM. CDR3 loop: CASSLDGRPGQGYGYTF. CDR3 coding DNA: TGTGCCAGCAGTTTAGACGGCCGCCCGGGACAGGGATATGGCTACACCTTC.

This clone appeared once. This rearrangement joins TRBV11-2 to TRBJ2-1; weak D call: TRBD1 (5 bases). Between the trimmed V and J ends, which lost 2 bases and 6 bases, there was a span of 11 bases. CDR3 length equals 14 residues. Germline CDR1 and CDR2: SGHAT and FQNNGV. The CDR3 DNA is TGTGCCAGCAGCTTACCTAGGGGATTCAATGAGCAGTTCTTC. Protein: CASSLPRGFNEQFF.

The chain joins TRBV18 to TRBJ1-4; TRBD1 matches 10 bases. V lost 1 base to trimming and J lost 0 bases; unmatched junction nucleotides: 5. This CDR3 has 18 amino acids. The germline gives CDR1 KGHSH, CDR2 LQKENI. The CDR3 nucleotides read TGTGCCAGCTCACCACAACGGACAGGGGGTTCAACTAATGAAAAACTGTTTTTT. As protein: CASSPQRTGGSTNEKLFF.

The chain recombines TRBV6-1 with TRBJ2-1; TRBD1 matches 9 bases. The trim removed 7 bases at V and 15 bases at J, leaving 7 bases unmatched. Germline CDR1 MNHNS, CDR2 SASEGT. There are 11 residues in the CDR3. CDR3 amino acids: CASTRGTGRFF. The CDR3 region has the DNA TGTGCCAGCACAAGAGGGACAGGGCGGTTCTTC.

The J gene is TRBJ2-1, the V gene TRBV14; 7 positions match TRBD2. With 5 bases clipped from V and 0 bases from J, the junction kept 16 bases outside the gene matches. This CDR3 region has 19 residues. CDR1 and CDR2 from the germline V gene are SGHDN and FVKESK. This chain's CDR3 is CASSSSGTSKLSSYNEQFF. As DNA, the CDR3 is TGTGCCAGCAGCTCTAGCGGCACCTCAAAATTAAGCTCCTACAATGAGCAGTTCTTC.

DNA for the CDR3: TGTGCCATCAAGGCGACTAGCCCTATCACCGGGGAGCTGTTTTTT. Translated, it gives CAIKATSPITGELFF. The J gene is TRBJ2-2, the V gene TRBV10-3; the match to TRBD2 covers 7 bases. The CDR3 loop spans 15 amino acids. Germline trimming cut 7 bases from V and 4 bases from J; bases unmatched to any gene: 9. Per the germline V gene, CDR1 is ENHRY and CDR2 is SYGVKD.

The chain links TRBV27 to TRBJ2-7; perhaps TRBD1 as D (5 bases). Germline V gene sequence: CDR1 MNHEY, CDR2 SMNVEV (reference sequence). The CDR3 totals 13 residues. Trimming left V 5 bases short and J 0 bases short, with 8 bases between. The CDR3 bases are TGTGCCAGCAGTAAACAGGACTCCTACGAGCAGTACTTC. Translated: CASSKQDSYEQYF.

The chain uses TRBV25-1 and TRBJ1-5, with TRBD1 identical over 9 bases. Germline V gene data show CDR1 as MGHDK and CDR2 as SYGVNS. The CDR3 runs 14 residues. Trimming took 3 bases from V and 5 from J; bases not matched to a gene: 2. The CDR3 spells CASSETGGYQPQHF. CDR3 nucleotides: TGTGCCAGCAGTGAGACAGGGGGTTATCAGCCCCAGCATTTT.

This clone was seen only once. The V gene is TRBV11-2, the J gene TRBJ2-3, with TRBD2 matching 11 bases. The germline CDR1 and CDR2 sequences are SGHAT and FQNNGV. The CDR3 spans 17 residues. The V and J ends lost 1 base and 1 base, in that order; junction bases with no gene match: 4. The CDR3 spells CASSLGGSGRGTDTQYF. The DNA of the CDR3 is TGTGCCAGCAGCTTAGGAGGTAGCGGGAGGGGCACAGATACGCAGTATTTT.

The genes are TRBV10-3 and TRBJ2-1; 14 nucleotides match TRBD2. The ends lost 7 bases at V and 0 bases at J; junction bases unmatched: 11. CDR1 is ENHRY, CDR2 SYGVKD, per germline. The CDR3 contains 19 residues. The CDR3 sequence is CAITKAGTSGSYSYNEQFF. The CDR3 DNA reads TGTGCCATCACCAAAGCTGGGACTAGCGGGAGTTACTCCTACAATGAGCAGTTCTTC.

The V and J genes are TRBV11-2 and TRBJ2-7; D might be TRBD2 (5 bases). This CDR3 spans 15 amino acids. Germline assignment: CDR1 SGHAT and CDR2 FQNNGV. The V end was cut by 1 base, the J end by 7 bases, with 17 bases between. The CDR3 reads CASSLVLTTSFEQYF. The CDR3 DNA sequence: TGTGCCAGCAGCTTAGTATTGACTACGAGCTTTGAGCAGTACTTC.

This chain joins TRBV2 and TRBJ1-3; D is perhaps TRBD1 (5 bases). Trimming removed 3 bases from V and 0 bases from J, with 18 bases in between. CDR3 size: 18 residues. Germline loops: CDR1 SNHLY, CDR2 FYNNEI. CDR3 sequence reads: CASSDLRGFYYSGNTIYF. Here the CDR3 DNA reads TGTGCCAGCAGTGATTTAAGGGGATTTTACTACTCTGGAAACACCATATATTTT.